The present T cell receptor (beta chain) was sequenced within a study of graft-versus-host responses after intestinal transplantation. Produced via immunoSEQ multiplex PCR; TCRdb's table is partial and in-frame only. This table holds approximately 9,500 clones, 92% found once. The germline gives CDR1 SGHVS, CDR2 FQNEAQ. The CDR3 is 13 residues long. The V and J ends lost 1 base and 7 bases respectively, with 11 bases between them. The TCR sequence derives from a human patient who received an intestinal transplant, so some T cells may come from the graft donor. The genes are TRBV7-8 and TRBJ2-7, with D maybe TRBD2 (5 bases). Sequenced material: PBMCs, taken approximately 45 days after intestinal transplantation. The CDR3: CASSLVASGEQYF. The CDR3 bases are TGTGCCAGCAGCTTAGTGGCCAGCGGTGAGCAGTACTTC.